This TCR beta chain emerged from a study of cytomegalovirus exposure and HLA in healthy donors. Study details: It was reported in a later analysis that the approximately 110 validation repertoires used the same platform as the approximately 600 first-cohort repertoires.

Profiled with immunoSEQ multiplex PCR; TCRdb holds only in-frame clones, not every one. The table includes tens of thousands of clones, 90% to 97% detected once. Study-wide results and caveats: The majority of TCR sequences were rare, yet some public TCRs appeared in many donors.

The CDR3 sequence is 14 residues long. V shed 8 bases, J shed 1 base, and the junction held 8 bases outside the gene matches. The V gene's germline CDR1 is SNHLY and CDR2 FYNNEI. Note on this clone: Its specificity is not known.

The sequence derives from a man younger than 35 in good health and CMV-seronegative. The sequencing input was PBMCs. The chain is built from TRBV2 and TRBJ2-7; 7 bases match TRBD2. In DNA form, the CDR3 reads TGTGCCAGCCACCTTCTAGCGGAGTCCTACGAGCAGTACTTC. Protein product: CASHLLAESYEQYF.